This TCR beta chain emerged from a study of T cell responses to AZD1222 COVID-19 vaccine. The repertoire was sequenced with immunoSEQ multiplex PCR; TCRdb's copy has only in-frame clones and lacks some. The sample yields about 140,000 clones, approximately 90% seen once. This clone showed up just once. CDR1 and CDR2 (germline): SNHLY, FYNNEI. This CDR3 has 13 residues. The V gene lost 7 bases and the J gene lost 1 base, with 11 bases spanning the gap. This clonotype was obtained from an adult in good health. The rearrangement uses TRBV2 and TRBJ2-7, with D unclear. The sample here was peripheral blood, taken on day 0 of AZD1222 vaccination. CDR3 loop: CASIGRVSYEQYF. The DNA of the CDR3 is TGTGCCAGCATCGGACGCGTGTCCTACGAGCAGTACTTC.